One and the same sample provided the 24 T cell receptor beta chains below, sequenced in a study of T cell repertoires in cytomegalovirus infection. Using its own MiXCR run on the reads, TCRdb lists one record per CDR3 protein. Among some 270,000 distinct CDR3 sequences listed, over 15% were seen once. The material sequenced was CD8+ T cells from PBMCs. The receptors stem from a human donor in good health (CMV status not recorded). Some clones in this sample may be carry-over from other donors' samples.

The V and J genes are TRBV5-1 and TRBJ2-7, with D possibly TRBD1 on 5 matching bases. This CDR3 region has 14 residues. Per germline, CDR1 SGHRS and CDR2 YFSETQ. V lost 4 bases to trimming and J lost 0 bases, with 11 bases between them. The CDR3 loop reads CASSPDSGSYEQYF. The CDR3 DNA follows: TGCGCCAGCAGCCCAGACAGTGGCTCCTACGAGCAGTACTTC.

This clonotype was counted ten times or more. The CDR3 sequence: CASSFYNRAEKLFF. The CDR3 region has the DNA TGTGCCAGCAGCTTCTACAACAGGGCTGAAAAACTGTTTTTT. V is TRBV7-2 and J is TRBJ1-4; D is perhaps TRBD1 (6 bases). This CDR3 comprises 14 residues. Trimming removed 3 bases from V and 7 bases from J, with 12 bases in between. Germline V lookup: CDR1 SGHTA, CDR2 FQGNSA.

This clonotype was detected only a few times. This rearrangement joins TRBV7-8 to TRBJ1-4; maybe TRBD1 (6 bases). Germline V gene sequence: CDR1 SGHVS, CDR2 FQNEAQ. V lost 2 bases to trimming and J lost 6 bases, with 22 bases between them. This CDR3 spans 18 amino acids. CDR3 coding DNA: TGTGCCAGCAGCTTATATGATCCAATCTACAGGGAGGATGAAAAACTGTTTTTT. It specifies CASSLYDPIYREDEKLFF.

Many counts were recorded for this clonotype. The chain carries TRBV7-9 and TRBJ1-2, with a tentative D call TRBD1 (5 bases). The CDR3 contains 13 residues. Trimming removed 5 bases from V and 6 bases from J, with 13 bases in between. Per germline, CDR1 SEHNR and CDR2 FQNEAQ (reference sequence). DNA for the CDR3: TGTGCCAGCAGCGCTAATCAGGGAGATGGCTACACCTTC. Translation gives CASSANQGDGYTF. The full variable domain, with the rest looked up from reference TRBV7-9 and TRBJ1-2, is DTGVSQNPRHKITKRGQNVTFRCDPISEHNRLYWYRQTLGQGPEFLTYFQNEAQLEKSRLLSDRFSAERPKGSFSTLEIQRTEQGDSAMYLCASSANQGDGYTFGSGTRLTVV.

This clonotype was seen ten or more times. The gene calls are TRBV29-1 and TRBJ2-7; D possibly matches TRBD1 or TRBD2 (5 bases each). Trimming shortened V by 6 bases and J by 2 bases, and 14 bases separated the two germline ends. The CDR3 is 13 amino acids. Germline-derived CDR1 and CDR2 are SQVTM and ANQGSEA. The CDR3 protein is CSVAAGTAYEQYF. The CDR3 nucleotides are TGCAGCGTAGCAGCCGGGACGGCCTACGAGCAGTACTTC.

The chain joins TRBV3-1 to TRBJ2-2, with a tentative D call TRBD1 (7 bases). Germline V gene data show CDR1 as LGHDT and CDR2 as YNNKEL (reference sequence). V was pared by 0 bases and J by 2 bases, with 22 bases between. This CDR3 is 20 amino acids long. The CDR3 reads CASSQESGGGGRLNTGELFF. The CDR3 bases are TGTGCCAGCAGCCAAGAAAGCGGAGGGGGCGGAAGGTTAAACACCGGGGAGCTGTTTTTT.

This clonotype was recorded at least ten times. The chain recombines TRBV7-6 with TRBJ2-1; a weak D match, TRBD2 (5 bases). This CDR3 has 15 amino acids. The V end was cut by 5 bases, the J end by 3 bases, with 14 bases between. Germline V gene data show CDR1 as SGHVS and CDR2 as FNYEAQ. CDR3 sequence reads: CASSAPLELYNEQFF. CDR3 in DNA: TGTGCCAGCAGCGCTCCACTAGAGCTCTACAATGAGCAGTTCTTC.

This clonotype came up many times. The chain links TRBV12-3 or TRBV12-4 to TRBJ2-7; D gene ambiguous. The ends were cut back, 1 base at V and 2 bases at J, with 6 bases in the middle. The CDR3 totals 13 residues. CDR3 loop: CASSLVSTYEQYF. In DNA form, the CDR3 reads TGTGCCAGCAGTTTAGTTTCCACCTACGAGCAGTACTTC.

This clonotype was seen many times. This chain joins TRBV7-2 and TRBJ1-2; maybe TRBD1 (6 bases). Looked up from germline, CDR1 is SGHTA and CDR2 is FQGNSA. The CDR3 loop spans 17 amino acids. Trimming stripped 5 bases from V and 0 bases from J, with 19 bases between. CDR3 DNA sequence: TGTGCCAGCAGCCGAGACCTAACAGGGATCCCTAACTATGGCTACACCTTC. It encodes CASSRDLTGIPNYGYTF.

V gene TRBV10-3 combines with J gene TRBJ2-2, with D possibly TRBD2 on 6 matching bases. V lost 4 bases and J lost 6, with 12 bases in between. Germline CDR1 is ENHRY and CDR2 is SYGVKD. This CDR3 spans 14 amino acids. In nucleotides, the CDR3 is TGTGCCATCAGTGGACAGTGGGGGGCCGGGGAGCTGTTTTTT. It specifies CAISGQWGAGELFF.

This clonotype was seen repeatedly, ten times or more. The V and J genes are TRBV7-2 and TRBJ2-3, with D possibly matching TRBD1 (6 bases). Between the trimmed V and J ends, which lost 1 base and 2 bases, there was a span of 10 bases. Germline-derived CDR1 and CDR2 are SGHTA and FQGNSA. The CDR3 covers 15 residues. The CDR3 DNA is TGTGCCAGCAGCTTAGAGAGGGGGATCACAGATACGCAGTATTTT. Protein: CASSLERGITDTQYF.

Turning to this clonotype: A junction boundary mismatches the germline segment, possibly from a read error. The chain links TRBV28 to TRBJ2-3, with TRBD2 as a possible D gene (5 bases). Per the germline V gene, CDR1 is MDHEN and CDR2 is SYDVKM. This CDR3 contains 18 residues. The CDR3 DNA reads as TGTGCAAGCAGTTTAGAGGACTTAGGGCGTTTGGACACAGATACGCAGTATTTT. Translation: CASSLEDLGRLDTDTQYF.

The gene calls are TRBV4-1 and TRBJ2-7; D is uncertain. The V and J ends lost 0 bases and 7 bases respectively, with 13 bases between them. Germline V gives CDR1 MGHRA, CDR2 YSYEKL. The CDR3 has 14 amino acids. The chain's CDR3 is CASSQEGRVEEQYF. CDR3 nucleotides: TGCGCCAGCAGCCAAGAAGGACGGGTGGAGGAGCAGTACTTC.

V gene TRBV6-1 combines with J gene TRBJ2-5; 11 bases fit TRBD2. The V segment lost 4 bases and the J segment 9 bases; nucleotides outside the gene matches: 10. Germline V gene lookup returns CDR1 MNHNS and CDR2 SASEGT. There are 15 residues in the CDR3. CDR3 sequence: CASSALAGGRLPQYF. The DNA for the CDR3 is TGTGCCAGCAGTGCTCTAGCGGGGGGACGTTTACCCCAGTACTTC.

This clonotype was counted many times. The chain links TRBV7-2 to TRBJ1-6; TRBD1 matches at 8 bases. V lost 3 bases and J lost 9; bases outside the gene matches: 13. Germline V CDR1 and CDR2: SGHTA, FQGNSA. The CDR3 sequence is 17 residues long. The CDR3: CASSFGTGGYQSSPLHF. The CDR3 DNA reads as TGTGCCAGCAGCTTCGGTACAGGGGGGTACCAGAGTTCACCCCTCCACTTT.

This clonotype was counted ten times or more. The chain has TRBV19 and TRBJ2-2, with D tentatively TRBD2 (5 bases). The CDR3 loop spans 17 amino acids. Trimming stripped 3 bases from V and 3 bases from J, with 17 bases between. Germline loops: CDR1 LNHDA, CDR2 SQIVND (reference sequence). The CDR3 region has the DNA TGTGCCAGTAGTATCCCCAATGGCGGGTCATACACCGGGGAGCTGTTTTTT. The encoded protein is CASSIPNGGSYTGELFF. Full variable domain (rest looked up from reference TRBV19 and TRBJ2-2): DGGITQSPKYLFRKEGQNVTLSCEQNLNHDAMYWYRQDPGQGLRLIYYSQIVNDFQKGDIAEGYSVSREKKESFPLTVTSAQKNPTAFYLCASSIPNGGSYTGELFFGEGSRLTVL.

This clonotype was found a few times. Here the CDR3 reads CASSRSSGDTGELFF. The CDR3 coding sequence is TGTGCCAGCAGTCGATCTTCGGGGGATACCGGGGAGCTGTTTTTT. The V call is TRBV12-3 or TRBV12-4, the J call TRBJ2-2, with a tentative D call TRBD2 (6 bases). The length of the CDR3 is 15 residues. V lost 5 bases and J 5 bases, leaving 15 bases between the germline ends.

This clonotype was recorded a few times. The rearrangement uses TRBV7-6 and TRBJ2-3, with a weak D call TRBD2 (6 bases). CDR1 and CDR2 (germline): SGHVS, FNYEAQ. The CDR3 has 16 residues. Trimming took 2 bases from V and 3 from J, leaving 15 bases between them. The DNA for the CDR3 is TGTGCCAGCAGCTTATCGGGCGGGGAAGGTACAGATACGCAGTATTTT. This encodes CASSLSGGEGTDTQYF.

This CDR3 is CASSVTPRTGWDGEAFF. In DNA, the CDR3 is TGTGCCAGCAGTGTAACCCCTCGGACAGGGTGGGACGGTGAAGCTTTCTTT. The V and J genes are TRBV6-1 and TRBJ1-1; TRBD1 aligns across 8 bases. The CDR3 is 17 residues long. From germline, CDR1 is MNHNS and CDR2 SASEGT. Trimming cost V 4 bases and J 7 bases; bases outside gene matches: 17.

This clonotype was seen repeatedly, ten times or more. The chain links TRBV7-8 to TRBJ1-2, with unresolved D. The germline V and J ends were trimmed by 1 base and 3 bases, with 6 bases remaining between them. This CDR3 comprises 13 residues. Germline assignment: CDR1 SGHVS and CDR2 FQNEAQ. This chain's CDR3 is CASSLDSYYGYTF. Written as DNA, the CDR3 is TGTGCCAGCAGCTTAGATAGCTACTATGGCTACACCTTC.

The chain recombines TRBV6-5 with TRBJ1-1; D unclear. Trimming took 0 bases from V and 1 from J, leaving 9 bases between them. CDR3 length: 15 residues. The germline CDR1 and CDR2 sequences are MNHEY and SVGAGI. The CDR3 region is CASSYSNHGNTEAFF. CDR3 bases: TGTGCCAGCAGTTACTCGAATCACGGGAACACTGAAGCTTTCTTT.

This clonotype has ten or more counts. The rearrangement links TRBV12-3 or TRBV12-4 to TRBJ1-5; TRBD1 agrees at 9 bases. The CDR3 totals 16 residues. Trimming removed 5 bases from V and 4 bases from J; junction bases left unmatched: 9. The CDR3 spells CASSPRGQGVNQPQHF. CDR3 DNA sequence: TGTGCCAGCAGTCCGAGGGGACAGGGCGTAAATCAGCCCCAGCATTTT.

This clonotype turned up a few times. The V gene is TRBV5-1, the J gene TRBJ2-7; D tentatively fits TRBD1 or TRBD2 (5 bases each). CDR1 is SGHRS, CDR2 YFSETQ, per germline. The CDR3 runs to 11 residues. The germline V and J ends were trimmed by 6 bases and 3 bases, with 7 bases remaining between them. The CDR3 DNA is TGCGCCAGCATGGGGGACTACGAGCAGTACTTC. Residues: CASMGDYEQYF. The whole variable domain, filled in from reference TRBV5-1 and TRBJ2-7, reads KAGVTQTPRYLIKTRGQQVTLSCSPISGHRSVSWYQQTPGQGLQFLFEYFSETQRNKGNFPGRFSGRQFSNSRSEMNVSTLELGDSALYLCASMGDYEQYFGPGTRLTVT.

This clonotype was picked up many times. The chain links TRBV7-8 to TRBJ1-5; D unclear. This CDR3 region has 14 residues. CDR1 and CDR2 from the germline V gene are SGHVS and FQNEAQ. Trimming took off 5 bases at V and 7 bases at J, with 15 bases between the two ends. The CDR3 sequence: CASSPSRVGQPQHF. DNA of the CDR3: TGTGCCAGCAGCCCCAGTAGAGTCGGCCAGCCCCAGCATTTT.